The rows below give T cell receptor beta chains drawn from one sample of a study of blood T cell repertoires in COVID-19. The method was immunoSEQ multiplex PCR; TCRdb's version includes in-frame clones alone and lacks a portion of them. The profile covers around 300,000 clones, with over 70% appearing a single time and almost 3% taken by the ten largest. The sequenced sample consisted of peripheral blood. The receptors were sampled from a young man with active or convalescent COVID-19. Each CDR3 is given with its conserved first and last residue. D genes are given only for firm matches. Size is omitted from some rows. Given values are once, few, many or a class for expanded clones.

cdr3_aa cdr3_nt d_call clone_size j_call v_call
CASSLGDRDRGQEQYF TGTGCCAGCAGTTTAGGAGATCGGGACAGGGGGCAAGAGCAGTACTTC TRBD1 - TRBJ2-7 TRBV28
CASSWGGGMNTEAFF TGCGCCAGCAGCTGGGGCGGAGGGATGAACACTGAAGCTTTCTTT - few TRBJ1-1 TRBV5-1
CASRTSGRIEQYF TGTGCCAGTAGGACTAGCGGGAGGATCGAGCAGTACTTC TRBD2 - TRBJ2-7 TRBV6-5
CASSLASGGAGETQYF TGTGCCAGCAGCTTAGCGAGCGGGGGGGCCGGAGAGACCCAGTACTTC TRBD2 once TRBJ2-5 TRBV7-2
CASSARDRVVTEAFF TGTGCCAGTAGTGCCAGAGACAGGGTTGTCACTGAAGCTTTCTTT TRBD1 - TRBJ1-1 TRBV19
CATSAGGAGTDTQYF TGTGCCACCAGCGCGGGGGGCGCGGGCACAGATACGCAGTATTTT TRBD2 - TRBJ2-3 TRBV15
CASRVEQTDTQYF TGCGCCAGCAGGGTTGAGCAAACAGATACGCAGTATTTT - - TRBJ2-3 TRBV5-1
CASSSTGFNYGYTF TGTGCCAGCAGCTCGACAGGGTTTAACTATGGCTACACCTTC TRBD1 - TRBJ1-2 TRBV11-3
CASSLHGQGGNTIYF TGTGCCAGCAGTCTCCATGGACAGGGCGGAAACACCATATATTTT TRBD1 - TRBJ1-3 TRBV28
CASSHQYPPTGGIAGELFF TGTGCCAGCAGCCACCAATACCCCCCGACAGGGGGCATCGCCGGGGAGCTGTTTTTT TRBD1 - TRBJ2-2 TRBV7-9
CASSLRTGWDANQPQHF TGTGCCAGCAGCTTAAGGACAGGGTGGGATGCCAATCAGCCCCAGCATTTT TRBD1 - TRBJ1-5 TRBV7-2
CASSFSDRASYEQYF TGTGCCAGCAGCTTCTCCGACAGGGCCTCCTACGAGCAGTACTTC TRBD1 - TRBJ2-7 TRBV6-2/TRBV6-3
CASSPGTAGGNIQYF TGTGCCAGCTCACCCGGGACGGCGGGGGGAAACATTCAGTACTTC TRBD2 - TRBJ2-4 TRBV18
CASSLLAGDEQYF TGTGCCAGCAGTTTACTAGCGGGCGACGAGCAGTACTTC TRBD2 - TRBJ2-7 TRBV27
CASRTANTEAFF TGTGCCAGCAGGACAGCCAACACTGAAGCTTTCTTT - - TRBJ1-1 TRBV11-1
CASSSWRRDEKLFF TGTGCCAGCAGCTCCTGGAGACGCGATGAAAAACTGTTTTTT - - TRBJ1-4 TRBV5-6
CASSLRGDSAGVSTGELFF TGTGCCAGCAGCTTGAGAGGAGATAGTGCGGGAGTTAGCACCGGGGAGCTGTTTTTT TRBD2 once TRBJ2-2 TRBV7-2
CASSLLGHDEQYF TGCGCCAGCAGCCTGTTGGGGCACGACGAGCAGTACTTC - - TRBJ2-7 TRBV5-1
CAWTRGWTSGDANTGELFF TGTGCCTGGACAAGAGGATGGACTAGCGGGGACGCGAACACCGGGGAGCTGTTTTTT TRBD2 - TRBJ2-2 TRBV30
CATSRDQASGNSRGYTF TGTGCCACCAGCAGAGACCAGGCATCCGGGAATTCTAGGGGCTACACCTTC - - TRBJ1-2 TRBV15
CAWTLTGGIYGYTF TGTGCCTGGACCCTGACAGGGGGGATCTATGGCTACACCTTC TRBD1 - TRBJ1-2 TRBV30
CTSSQALGLAGEGSYEQYF TGCACCAGCAGCCAAGCTTTAGGACTAGCGGGAGAGGGGAGCTACGAGCAGTACTTC - few TRBJ2-7 TRBV1
CASSLGTGVSSEQFF TGTGCCAGCAGCCTGGGGACAGGGGTGTCCAGTGAGCAGTTCTTC TRBD1 - TRBJ2-1 TRBV28
CASSTPLSATNEKLFF TGTGCCAGTAGTACCCCCCTCAGTGCAACTAATGAAAAACTGTTTTTT - few TRBJ1-4 TRBV19
CASSEQGTGELFF TGTGCCAGCAGCGAACAGGGGACCGGGGAGCTGTTTTTT TRBD1 - TRBJ2-2 TRBV7-9
CSVGERWGMNEQYF TGCAGCGTGGGAGAGCGGTGGGGTATGAACGAGCAGTACTTC - - TRBJ2-7 TRBV29-1
CASSQGARLNTGELFF TGCGCCAGCAGCCAAGGGGCTCGACTAAACACCGGGGAGCTGTTTTTT - - TRBJ2-2 TRBV4-1
CASISGRASYEQYF TGTGCCAGTATCTCTGGGCGGGCCTCCTACGAGCAGTACTTC - - TRBJ2-7 TRBV7-2
CAWSSTGANYGYTF TGTGCCTGGAGTTCGACAGGGGCGAACTATGGCTACACCTTC TRBD1 once TRBJ1-2 TRBV30
CASSLDGLAYYGYTF TGTGCCAGCAGCTTAGATGGTCTAGCTTACTATGGCTACACCTTC - - TRBJ1-2 TRBV11-2
CASSLGGGEETQYF TGCGCCAGCAGCTTGGGTGGCGGGGAGGAGACCCAGTACTTC - - TRBJ2-5 TRBV5-1
CASSFVGDEKLFF TGTGCCAGCAGTTTTGTAGGAGATGAAAAACTGTTTTTT - - TRBJ1-4 TRBV12-3/TRBV12-4
CASSHDITGRETGELFF TGCGCCAGCAGCCATGATATCACAGGGAGAGAGACCGGGGAGCTGTTTTTT - - TRBJ2-2 TRBV4-1
CASSQTGQSNQPQHF TGCGCCAGCAGCCAAACCGGACAGAGCAATCAGCCCCAGCATTTT - - TRBJ1-5 TRBV4-1
CASTWRLGETQYF TGTGCCAGCACTTGGAGACTCGGAGAGACCCAGTACTTC - - TRBJ2-5 TRBV27
CASSSVGAADTQYF TGTGCCAGCAGCTCGGTGGGGGCCGCAGATACGCAGTATTTT - - TRBJ2-3 TRBV7-2
CASSSPNDGEGGTYEQYF TGTGCCAGCAGCTCCCCTAACGACGGGGAGGGTGGGACCTACGAGCAGTACTTC TRBD2 - TRBJ2-7 TRBV11-3
CASSHNRVSNQPQHF TGCGCCAGCAGCCATAACAGGGTTAGCAATCAGCCCCAGCATTTT - - TRBJ1-5 TRBV4-3
CASSLSPASSGANVLTF TGTGCCAGCAGCTTATCCCCGGCTAGCTCTGGGGCCAACGTCCTGACTTTC - - TRBJ2-6 TRBV7-2
CASSSPRVLNSPLHF TGTGCCAGCAGTTCCCCCCGGGTCCTTAATTCACCCCTCCACTTT - - TRBJ1-6 TRBV27
CAIRGGFPPDTQYF TGTGCCATCAGGGGGGGTTTCCCCCCAGATACGCAGTATTTT - - TRBJ2-3 TRBV10-3
CASSNRDSANYGYTF TGTGCCAGCAGCAACAGGGATTCGGCAAACTATGGCTACACCTTC - - TRBJ1-2 TRBV2
CASSFRGWEQYF TGTGCCAGCAGTTTTCGGGGATGGGAGCAGTACTTC - - TRBJ2-7 TRBV28
CASSVDSGVGKLFF TGTGCCAGCAGCGTAGACTCAGGGGTTGGAAAACTGTTTTTT - - TRBJ1-4 TRBV9
CASTPLTSSKPISGEQYF TGTGCCAGCACCCCACTCACTTCTTCGAAACCCATCTCGGGCGAGCAGTACTTC - - TRBJ2-7 TRBV7-2
CASSQDGNSYEQYF TGCGCCAGCAGCCAAGATGGCAACTCCTACGAGCAGTACTTC - - TRBJ2-7 TRBV4-3
CASSLAGSSGANVLTF TGCGCCAGCAGCTTGGCGGGTAGCTCTGGGGCCAACGTCCTGACTTTC - - TRBJ2-6 TRBV5-1
CASSLTGQGSEQYF TGTGCCAGCAGCTTAACGGGGCAGGGTAGCGAGCAGTACTTC - - TRBJ2-7 TRBV7-3
CASSDQGGYSPLHF TGTGCCAGCAGTGACCAGGGGGGCTATTCACCCCTCCACTTT TRBD1 - TRBJ1-6 TRBV6-1
CASSLGTDPNYGYTF TGCGCCAGCAGCTTGGGCACAGACCCTAACTATGGCTACACCTTC - - TRBJ1-2 TRBV5-1
CASSEAGVEQYF TGTGCCAGCAGTGAAGCAGGGGTCGAGCAGTACTTC - - TRBJ2-7 TRBV6-1
CASSSQGGTEAFF TGTGCCAGCAGTTCCCAGGGGGGCACTGAAGCTTTCTTT TRBD1 - TRBJ1-1 TRBV11-2
CASSQDGGTAVQGYTF TGTGCCAGCAGCCAAGATGGGGGGACAGCGGTACAAGGCTACACCTTC TRBD1 - TRBJ1-2 TRBV4-2
CASSPSPGYEQYF TGTGCCAGCAGCCCTAGCCCTGGGTACGAGCAGTACTTC - - TRBJ2-7 TRBV27
CASLGGRANYGYTF TGTGCCAGCTTGGGGGGGAGAGCTAACTATGGCTACACCTTC - once TRBJ1-2 TRBV2